These 6 T cell receptor beta chains came from one sample sequenced in a study of T-cell memory formation after mild COVID-19. TCRdb redid the calling of the 5' RACE reads with MiXCR, one entry per CDR3 protein. The repertoire consists of a few hundred thousand distinct CDR3 sequences, with about a fifth occurring once and the leading ten covering approximately 8%. Sequenced material: PBMCs or a T cell subset sorted from them (not recorded which). All receptors derive from an adult woman who had mild COVID-19 (a few samples of this study predate the infection). Cell type and time point are not known.

CDR3 loop: CATSRGSWVSTDTQYF. CDR3 nucleotides: TGTGCCACCAGCAGAGGATCTTGGGTGAGCACAGATACGCAGTATTTT. The rearrangement links TRBV15 to TRBJ2-3; D ambiguous. V lost 1 base to trimming and J lost 0 bases, with 11 bases between them. Germline CDR1 reads LNHNV; CDR2 reads YYDKDF (reference sequence). CDR3 length equals 16 residues.

In this sample, this clonotype turned up many times. This chain links TRBV28 with TRBJ1-1; no definite D call. Trimming removed 7 bases from V and 0 bases from J, with 9 bases in between. Germline CDR1 MDHEN, CDR2 SYDVKM. The CDR3 covers 13 residues. The CDR3 nucleotides read TGTGCCAGCACCCTACGGGTGAACACTGAAGCTTTCTTT. The encoded protein is CASTLRVNTEAFF.

The genes are TRBV24-1 and TRBJ2-5, with D possibly TRBD2 on 5 matching bases. This CDR3 contains 13 residues. The germline V gene encodes CDR1 KGHDR and CDR2 SFDVKD. V was cut by 7 bases and J by 1 base, with 9 bases left in between. CDR3: CATRESGQETQYF. As DNA, the CDR3 is TGTGCCACCAGAGAGAGCGGCCAAGAGACCCAGTACTTC.

This clonotype was found a few times. This sequence joins TRBV5-1 and TRBJ2-5, with 7 bases fitting TRBD2. Trimming cost V 6 bases and J 4 bases; bases outside gene matches: 9. Germline V CDR1 and CDR2: SGHRS, YFSETQ. The CDR3 runs to 14 residues. The CDR3 is CASTRLGGRETQYF. Written as DNA, the CDR3 is TGCGCCAGCACGCGCCTCGGGGGGAGAGAGACCCAGTACTTC.

The V gene is TRBV12-3 or TRBV12-4, the J gene TRBJ1-1; 7 bases match TRBD1. V trimming: 5 bases; J trimming: 8 bases; junction bases outside the gene matches: 14. CDR3 length: 15 amino acids. In DNA form, the CDR3 reads TGTGCCAGCAGTCAGCCGAATCCGGACAGGAAGGAAGCTTTCTTT. Encoded protein: CASSQPNPDRKEAFF.

This clonotype was observed once. The rearrangement joins TRBV10-3 to TRBJ2-3; tentative D call: TRBD1 (5 bases). The germline V gene has CDR1 ENHRY and CDR2 SYGVKD. V was cut by 0 bases and J by 6 bases, with 13 bases left in between. The CDR3 spans 15 residues. CDR3 sequence reads: CAISESTDAGDTQYF. CDR3 bases: TGTGCCATCAGTGAGTCGACAGACGCAGGGGATACGCAGTATTTT.